The 26 T cell receptor beta chains below come from one sample, sequenced in a study of cytomegalovirus exposure and HLA in healthy donors. Amplification used 60 Vbeta primers and 13 Jbeta primers. Assay used: immunoSEQ multiplex PCR; TCRdb lists only in-frame clones, some missing. Of 200,000 to 300,000 clones listed, approximately 85% are singletons. Material: PBMCs. The receptor source for this set is a girl aged 2-15 years in good health and CMV-seronegative.

In its sample, this clone was seen a few times. CDR3: CALLPGGLAGYEQYF. The CDR3 DNA reads as TGTGCCCTACTACCCGGTGGGCTAGCGGGGTACGAGCAGTACTTC. The chain links TRBV6-1 to TRBJ2-7; 9 nucleotides match TRBD2. The CDR3 has 15 residues. Germline assignment: CDR1 MNHNS and CDR2 SASEGT. The V segment lost 11 bases and the J segment 4 bases; nucleotides outside the gene matches: 15.

V gene TRBV27 combines with J gene TRBJ2-7; a weak D match, TRBD2 (6 bases). The CDR3 length is 14 residues. Germline V gene sequence: CDR1 MNHEY, CDR2 SMNVEV (reference sequence). Trimming removed 5 bases at V and 13 bases at J, with 24 bases between. This CDR3 reads CASSAHHEVQGLYF. CDR3 bases: TGTGCCAGCAGTGCTCATCACGAGGTTCAGGGACTTTACTTC.

The rearrangement uses TRBV7-9 and TRBJ2-4; 8 bases line up with TRBD1. CDR3 length equals 14 residues. Trimming took 5 bases from V and 8 from J; bases not matched to a gene: 8. Per germline, CDR1 SEHNR and CDR2 FQNEAQ (reference sequence). The CDR3 loop is CASSPNRGLDIQYF. Written as DNA, the CDR3 is TGTGCCAGCAGCCCGAACAGGGGGTTGGACATTCAGTACTTC.

The rearrangement links TRBV5-4 to TRBJ2-7; D is uncertain. Germline-derived CDR1 and CDR2 are SGHNT and YYREEE (reference sequence). CDR3 length: 14 residues. Trimming removed 4 bases at V and 5 bases at J, with 16 bases between. This CDR3 is CASSSRVPGHEQYF. DNA for the CDR3: TGTGCCAGCAGCAGCCGGGTTCCGGGTCACGAGCAGTACTTC. The full variable domain, with the rest looked up from reference TRBV5-4 and TRBJ2-7, is ETGVTQSPTHLIKTRGQQVTLRCSSQSGHNTVSWYQQALGQGPQFIFQYYREEENGRGNFPPRFSGLQFPNYSSELNVNALELDDSALYLCASSSRVPGHEQYFGPGTRLTVT.

CDR3 nucleotides: TGTGCCAGCAGCTCAGCGGGAGCCGCGTATAAAGTGCCCTACAATGAGCAGTTCTTC. It is translated as CASSSAGAAYKVPYNEQFF. The chain has TRBV7-9 and TRBJ2-1; TRBD2 aligns across 8 bases. J was trimmed by 2 bases and V by 4 bases; bases with no gene match: 16. Germline CDR1 reads SEHNR; CDR2 reads FQNEAQ (reference sequence). This CDR3 has 19 amino acids.

V and J are TRBV2 and TRBJ1-1, with 9 positions matching TRBD1. This CDR3 spans 15 amino acids. With 3 bases clipped from V and 4 bases from J, the junction kept 6 bases outside the gene matches. CDR1 and CDR2 (germline): SNHLY, FYNNEI. CDR3 sequence reads: CASSENRGRGTEAFF. The DNA for the CDR3 is TGTGCCAGCAGTGAGAACAGGGGGCGCGGCACTGAAGCTTTCTTT.

This clone was seen a single time. This sequence joins TRBV7-9 and TRBJ2-1; D call uncertain. The CDR3 has 15 amino acids. The V and J ends lost 1 base and 3 bases respectively, with 10 bases between them. Germline V lookup: CDR1 SEHNR, CDR2 FQNEAQ (reference sequence). CDR3 nucleotide sequence: TGTGCCAGCAGCTTAGTGAGACTTCGCTACAATGAGCAGTTCTTC. Amino acids: CASSLVRLRYNEQFF.

This chain joins TRBV2 and TRBJ1-1; the D gene is possibly TRBD1 (5 bases). The CDR3 extends over 14 amino acids. Trimming removed 5 bases at V and 0 bases at J, with 10 bases between. CDR1 is SNHLY, CDR2 FYNNEI, per germline. The CDR3 loop reads CASSYDRMNTEAFF. The CDR3 DNA reads TGTGCCAGCAGTTACGACAGAATGAACACTGAAGCTTTCTTT.

The chain uses TRBV27 and TRBJ1-2; possibly TRBD1 for D (6 bases). The germline V gene has CDR1 MNHEY and CDR2 SMNVEV (reference sequence). The CDR3 runs to 15 residues. V gave up 3 bases and J gave up 0 bases, with 11 bases separating them. The CDR3 loop reads CASSFGAGANYGYTF. CDR3 DNA sequence: TGTGCCAGCAGTTTTGGAGCAGGGGCTAACTATGGCTACACCTTC.

The V gene is TRBV20-1, the J gene TRBJ1-1; D is ambiguous. Germline assignment: CDR1 DFQATT and CDR2 SNEGSKA (reference sequence). The germline V and J ends were trimmed by 0 bases and 7 bases, with 6 bases remaining between them. The CDR3 is 11 amino acids. CDR3: CSARDGGEAFF. CDR3 coding DNA: TGCAGTGCTAGAGATGGCGGTGAAGCTTTCTTT.

The V call is TRBV10-3, the J call TRBJ2-3, with 9 bases that match TRBD2. The germline CDR1 and CDR2 sequences are ENHRY and SYGVKD. Trimming took 4 bases from V and 2 from J; bases not matched to a gene: 4. This CDR3 spans 15 amino acids. Here the CDR3 DNA reads TGTGCCATCAGTGTAGCGGGGGCAGACACAGATACGCAGTATTTT. Its protein product is CAISVAGADTDTQYF.

This chain joins TRBV7-9 and TRBJ1-4, with D maybe TRBD1 (5 bases). The V end lost 1 base, the J end lost 5 bases, and 11 bases lay between the germline ends. The CDR3 is 15 amino acids. The V gene's germline CDR1 is SEHNR and CDR2 FQNEAQ (reference sequence). CDR3 residues: CASSLGQGLNEKLFF. The CDR3 region has the DNA TGTGCCAGCAGCTTAGGGCAGGGATTGAATGAAAAACTGTTTTTT.

The chain joins TRBV5-1 to TRBJ2-1, with a weak D call TRBD2 (5 bases). The length of the CDR3 is 13 residues. From germline, CDR1 is SGHRS and CDR2 YFSETQ. Trimming cost V 4 bases and J 3 bases, with 8 bases left between them. Here the CDR3 reads CASSGTSYNEQFF. The CDR3 nucleotides are TGCGCCAGCAGCGGCACTAGCTACAATGAGCAGTTCTTC.

This chain's CDR3 is CASSYPGLAGYEQYF. The CDR3 DNA is TGTGCCAGCAGTTACCCAGGACTAGCGGGCTACGAGCAGTACTTC. The rearrangement links TRBV6-6 to TRBJ2-7; 11 bases line up with TRBD2. Germline V gene lookup returns CDR1 MNHNY and CDR2 SVGAGI (reference sequence). CDR3 length equals 15 residues. V shed 2 bases and J 3 bases; nucleotides not matched to a gene: 3.

The DNA of the CDR3 is TGTGCCAGCAGTTTAGCCCGACTAGCCCGAGCTAGCACAGATACGCAGTATTTT. This codes for CASSLARLARASTDTQYF. This chain joins TRBV27 and TRBJ2-3, with 7 bases aligning to TRBD2. Germline V gives CDR1 MNHEY, CDR2 SMNVEV (reference sequence). Unmatched junction bases numbered 11, after V lost 2 bases and J lost 0 bases. This CDR3 is built from 18 residues.

This chain uses TRBV7-2 with TRBJ1-5; the match to TRBD1 covers 9 bases. The CDR3 extends over 15 amino acids. Germline CDR1 reads SGHTA; CDR2 reads FQGNSA. V gave up 4 bases and J gave up 2 bases; unmatched junction bases: 3. The DNA for the CDR3 is TGTGCCAGCAGCTGGGACAGGGCGGGCAATCAGCCCCAGCATTTT. Residues: CASSWDRAGNQPQHF.

V gene TRBV11-1 combines with J gene TRBJ2-3, with a weak D call TRBD1 (7 bases). There are 18 residues in the CDR3. V lost 1 base, J lost 6 bases, and 23 bases lay in between. Germline V gene lookup returns CDR1 SGHAT and CDR2 FQDESV (reference sequence). The CDR3 reads CASSLGRTGPGLLDTQYF. The CDR3 DNA reads as TGTGCCAGCAGCTTAGGGAGGACAGGCCCGGGACTCCTTGATACGCAGTATTTT. Together with reference TRBV11-1 and TRBJ2-3, the CDR3 gives the full variable domain: EAEVAQSPRYKITEKSQAVAFWCDPISGHATLYWYRQILGQGPELLVQFQDESVVDDSQLPKDRFSAERLKGVDSTLKIQPAELGDSAMYLCASSLGRTGPGLLDTQYFGPGTRLTVL.

The chain couples TRBV4-1 to TRBJ1-1; D not certain. Germline CDR1 MGHRA, CDR2 YSYEKL. The V gene lost 0 bases and the J gene lost 1 base, with 12 bases spanning the gap. The CDR3 is 16 residues long. Written as DNA, the CDR3 is TGCGCCAGCAGCCAAGATTGGCGGAGTGGGAACACTGAAGCTTTCTTT. Protein product: CASSQDWRSGNTEAFF.

This chain uses TRBV27 with TRBJ2-1; 11 nucleotides match TRBD2. Germline trimming cut 5 bases from V and 8 bases from J; bases unmatched to any gene: 11. CDR3 size: 16 residues. From germline, CDR1 is MNHEY and CDR2 SMNVEV (reference sequence). The chain's CDR3 is CASSPSISGGADEQFF. The CDR3 DNA reads TGTGCCAGCAGTCCGTCAATTAGCGGGGGGGCGGATGAGCAGTTCTTC.

The chain couples TRBV9 to TRBJ2-1; the D gene is possibly TRBD2 (7 bases). Germline CDR1 reads SGDLS; CDR2 reads YYNGEE. The CDR3 length is 16 residues. V was cut by 2 bases and J by 0 bases, with 12 bases left in between. In nucleotides, the CDR3 is TGTGCCAGCAGCGTTACGGGGGGCAACTCCTACAATGAGCAGTTCTTC. This translates into CASSVTGGNSYNEQFF.

The V call is TRBV6-1, the J call TRBJ2-3; TRBD2 aligns across 11 bases. The CDR3 is made up of 15 amino acids. V gave up 5 bases and J gave up 4 bases; unmatched junction bases: 5. The germline V gene encodes CDR1 MNHNS and CDR2 SASEGT. The CDR3 DNA reads as TGTGCCAGCAGTCCACCGGGACTAGCGGCAGATACGCAGTATTTT. Amino acid sequence: CASSPPGLAADTQYF.

V gene TRBV7-2 combines with J gene TRBJ1-2; no clear D. Trimming took 7 bases from V and 4 from J, leaving 13 bases between them. The CDR3 loop spans 13 amino acids. The germline V gene has CDR1 SGHTA and CDR2 FQGNSA. The CDR3 here is CASTPGSGYGYTF. CDR3 DNA sequence: TGTGCCAGCACCCCTGGGTCGGGCTATGGCTACACCTTC.

This chain joins TRBV2 and TRBJ1-2; 7 bases line up with TRBD1. Germline V gene sequence: CDR1 SNHLY, CDR2 FYNNEI. The CDR3 runs 14 residues. The trim removed 6 bases at V and 6 bases at J, leaving 10 bases unmatched. The CDR3 bases are TGTGCCAGCAGCGCAGACAGGGTTGAAAATGGCTACACCTTC. Translating it yields CASSADRVENGYTF.

The chain uses TRBV9 and TRBJ2-5, with TRBD2 matching 8 bases. The trim removed 3 bases at V and 5 bases at J, leaving 9 bases unmatched. Germline V gene data show CDR1 as SGDLS and CDR2 as YYNGEE. The CDR3 is made up of 15 amino acids. DNA for the CDR3: TGTGCCAGCAGCGCAGGATTAGCGGGGAGCGAGACCCAGTACTTC. As protein: CASSAGLAGSETQYF.

This chain links TRBV11-1 with TRBJ2-1; 9 positions agree with TRBD2. The CDR3 consists of 18 residues. With V trimmed by 11 bases and J by 7 bases, 24 bases remained unmatched. The germline V gene has CDR1 SGHAT and CDR2 FQDESV (reference sequence). Written as DNA, the CDR3 is TGTGCCCCCATGGCGCCGGTGAGCGGGAGGAGGTCGGGAAATGAGCAGTTCTTC. Translation gives CAPMAPVSGRRSGNEQFF.

This CDR3 reads CASSALGGVGELFF. CDR3 nucleotides: TGTGCCAGCAGCGCTCTAGGGGGCGTCGGGGAGCTGTTTTTT. J is TRBJ2-2 and V is TRBV6-6, with 7 bases aligning to TRBD1. Germline values: CDR1 MNHNY, CDR2 SVGAGI (reference sequence). Trimming cost V 6 bases and J 7 bases; bases outside gene matches: 8. This CDR3 has 14 amino acids.